A single sample is the source of the 10 T cell receptor beta chains below, sequenced in a study of neurological immune-mediated disorders. TCRdb re-derived calls from the 5' RACE reads in MiXCR, one entry per CDR3 protein. The table includes tens of thousands of distinct CDR3 sequences, over 3% detected once. Sequencing was done on a sample of PBMCs. These receptors all come from a man in his forties or fifties with multiple sclerosis.

This clonotype has at least ten counts. This rearrangement joins TRBV4-2 to TRBJ2-1; 9 positions agree with TRBD1. Trimming cost V 4 bases and J 7 bases; bases outside gene matches: 8. CDR1 is LGHNA and CDR2 is YNFKEQ in the germline V gene. The CDR3 has 15 amino acids. The CDR3 protein is CASSRNRGRPNEQFF. The CDR3 nucleotides read TGTGCCAGCAGCCGAAACAGGGGGCGGCCAAATGAGCAGTTCTTC.

At least ten counts were recorded for this clonotype. The chain couples TRBV29-1 to TRBJ2-5; a possible D gene is TRBD1 (6 bases). V was shortened by 2 bases and J by 5 bases, with 12 bases between the two germline ends. CDR3 length: 13 amino acids. The germline CDR1 and CDR2 sequences are SQVTM and ANQGSEA. The CDR3 DNA reads TGCAGCGTTGAAAACAGGGCACGGGAGACCCAGTACTTC. Protein product: CSVENRARETQYF.

This clonotype appeared many times. V usage is TRBV12-3 or TRBV12-4 and J usage is TRBJ2-2; 11 bases agree with TRBD1. Unmatched junction bases numbered 10, after V lost 5 bases and J lost 5 bases. CDR3 length: 17 amino acids. CDR3 residues: CASSPGQGGRVTGELFF. CDR3 bases: TGTGCCAGCAGTCCGGGACAGGGGGGCAGGGTAACCGGGGAGCTGTTTTTT.

This clonotype was recorded many times. The CDR3 region has the DNA TGTGCCAGCAGTGACGGGGACAGGGGAGCTTTCTTT. Translating gives CASSDGDRGAFF. The rearrangement joins TRBV6-4 to TRBJ1-1; 10 positions agree with TRBD1. Germline loops: CDR1 MRHNA, CDR2 SNTAGT. V trimming: 2 bases; J trimming: 10 bases; junction bases outside the gene matches: 1. The CDR3 consists of 12 residues.

This clonotype turned up a few times. A much larger clone lies a single base off, so this may be a read error. The gene calls are TRBV5-1 and TRBJ1-1; no clear D gene. From germline, CDR1 is SGHRS and CDR2 YFSETQ. The CDR3 is made up of 13 amino acids. With 2 bases removed from V and 7 bases from J, the gap between germline ends came to 12 bases. The CDR3 DNA is TGCGCCAGCAGCTTAGGAAAGAAGATTGAAGCTTTCTTT. Encoded protein: CASSLGKKIEAFF.

This clonotype has ten or more counts. This chain uses TRBV7-9 with TRBJ2-1; D is undetermined. The germline gives CDR1 SEHNR, CDR2 FQNEAQ (reference sequence). V was clipped by 1 base and J by 5 bases, with 6 bases between them. This CDR3 is 13 amino acids long. CDR3 sequence reads: CASSLVHHNEQFF. For the CDR3, the DNA is TGTGCCAGCAGCTTAGTCCACCACAATGAGCAGTTCTTC.

This clonotype has at least ten counts. V and J are TRBV20-1 and TRBJ2-1; D is possibly TRBD1 (6 bases). The CDR3 runs to 13 residues. Germline CDR1 and CDR2: DFQATT and SNEGSKA (reference sequence). Trimming pared 5 bases from V and 4 bases from J, leaving 12 bases between. This CDR3 reads CSALGGPYNEQFF. CDR3 bases: TGCAGTGCTTTAGGGGGACCTTACAATGAGCAGTTCTTC.

At least ten counts were recorded for this clonotype. The chain recombines TRBV7-9 with TRBJ1-5; possibly TRBD1 for D (6 bases). The CDR3 runs 14 residues. Deletions cut 2 bases from V and 5 bases from J, with 10 bases between. Germline V gene lookup returns CDR1 SEHNR and CDR2 FQNEAQ (reference sequence). The CDR3, as DNA: TGTGCCAGCAGCTTAACAGGGTCGGATCAGCCCCAGCATTTT. Translated: CASSLTGSDQPQHF.

This rearrangement joins TRBV7-7 to TRBJ2-1; 9 bases map to TRBD2. V trimming: 1 base; J trimming: 8 bases; junction bases outside the gene matches: 12. The CDR3 is 17 residues long. CDR1 and CDR2 (germline): SSHAT, FNYEAQ (reference sequence). Here the CDR3 DNA reads TGTGCCAGCAGCTTAGGCTCCGGGCGGGGGGGCTTGGATGAGCAGTTCTTC. Amino acids: CASSLGSGRGGLDEQFF.

This clonotype was counted ten times or more. A junction boundary mismatches the germline segment, possibly from a read error. The chain links TRBV12-3 or TRBV12-4 to TRBJ1-6; no firm D call. The CDR3 totals 15 residues. As DNA, the CDR3 is TGTGCCAGCACGGCGGCTAGCTCCTATAATTCACCCCTCAACTTT. It is translated as CASTAASSYNSPLNF.